The present TCR beta chain was sequenced within a study of cytomegalovirus exposure and HLA in healthy donors. CDR1 is SEHNR and CDR2 is FQNEAQ in the germline V gene (reference sequence). The CDR3 is 15 amino acids. The V end lost 1 base, the J end lost 8 bases, and 17 bases lay between the germline ends. Use of 60 Vbeta and 13 Jbeta primers characterized the PCR. Profiled with immunoSEQ multiplex PCR; TCRdb holds only in-frame clones, not every one. The sample carries around 63,000 clones, less than 80% recorded once. Sequencing was done on a sample of PBMCs. The source is a man between 60 and 70 years old in good health and CMV-seropositive. This rearrangement joins TRBV7-9 to TRBJ1-2; weak D call: TRBD1 (5 bases). The CDR3 DNA reads as TGTGCCAGCAGCTTAGGCCAGGGTTTGGAGAAGGGCTACACCTTC. It specifies CASSLGQGLEKGYTF.